This TCR beta chain was retrieved from a study of blood T cell repertoires in COVID-19. Using immunoSEQ multiplex PCR, the repertoire was profiled, and TCRdb retains in-frame clones only, with some absent. The data hold hundreds of thousands of clones, with roughly 86% observed a single time. The CDR3 is 12 residues long. V gave up 6 bases and J gave up 9 bases, with 15 bases separating them. Per the germline V gene, CDR1 is KGHSH and CDR2 is LQKENI. The V call is TRBV18, the J call TRBJ2-7, with a possible D match to TRBD1 (5 bases). This sequence was found in a woman under 40 who had recovered from COVID-19. The material sequenced was PBMCs or T cells enriched from blood (not recorded which). The CDR3 DNA reads TGTGCCAGCTCCAGGGATTCCTCGGGGCAGTACTTC. Translated: CASSRDSSGQYF.